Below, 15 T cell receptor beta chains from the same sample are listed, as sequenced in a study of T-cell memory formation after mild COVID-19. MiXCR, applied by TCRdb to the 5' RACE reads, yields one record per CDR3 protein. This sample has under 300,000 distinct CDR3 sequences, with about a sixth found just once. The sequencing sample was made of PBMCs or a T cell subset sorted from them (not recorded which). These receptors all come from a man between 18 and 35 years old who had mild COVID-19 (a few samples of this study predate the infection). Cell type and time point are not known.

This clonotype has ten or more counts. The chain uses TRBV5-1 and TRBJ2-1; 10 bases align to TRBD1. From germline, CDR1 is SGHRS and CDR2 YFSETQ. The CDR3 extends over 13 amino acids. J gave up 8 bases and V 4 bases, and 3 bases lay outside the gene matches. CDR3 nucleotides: TGCGCCAGCAGCCCGGACAGGGGGGATGAGCAGTTCTTC. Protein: CASSPDRGDEQFF. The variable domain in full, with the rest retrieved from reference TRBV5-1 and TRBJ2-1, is KAGVTQTPRYLIKTRGQQVTLSCSPISGHRSVSWYQQTPGQGLQFLFEYFSETQRNKGNFPGRFSGRQFSNSRSEMNVSTLELGDSALYLCASSPDRGDEQFFGPGTRLTVL.

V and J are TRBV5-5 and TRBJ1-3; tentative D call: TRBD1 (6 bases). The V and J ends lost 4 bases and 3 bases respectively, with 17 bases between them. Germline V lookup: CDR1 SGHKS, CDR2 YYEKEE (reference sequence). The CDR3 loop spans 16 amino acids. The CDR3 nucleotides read TGTGCCAGCAGCAAACACGACACAGGGTATGGAAACACCATATATTTT. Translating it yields CASSKHDTGYGNTIYF.

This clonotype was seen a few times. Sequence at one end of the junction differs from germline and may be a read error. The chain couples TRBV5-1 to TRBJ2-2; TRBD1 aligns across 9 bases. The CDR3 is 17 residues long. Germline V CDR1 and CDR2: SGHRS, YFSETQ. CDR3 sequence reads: CASSYGQGTSNPGELFF. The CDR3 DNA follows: TGCGCCAGCAGCTACGGACAGGGGACCTCGAACCCCGGGGAGCTGTTTTTT.

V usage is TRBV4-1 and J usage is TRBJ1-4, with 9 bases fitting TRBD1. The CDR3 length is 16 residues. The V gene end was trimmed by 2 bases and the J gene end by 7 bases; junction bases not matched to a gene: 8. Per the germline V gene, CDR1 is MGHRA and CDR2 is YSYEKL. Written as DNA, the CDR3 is TGCGCCAGCAGCCAACCGGACAGGGGAGGCGGTGAAAAACTGTTTTTT. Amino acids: CASSQPDRGGGEKLFF.

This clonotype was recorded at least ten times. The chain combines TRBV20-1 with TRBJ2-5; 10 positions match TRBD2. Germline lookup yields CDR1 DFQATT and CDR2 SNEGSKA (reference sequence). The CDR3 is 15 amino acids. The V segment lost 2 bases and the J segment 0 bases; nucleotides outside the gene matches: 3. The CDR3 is CSARLAGAYQETQYF. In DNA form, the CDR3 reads TGCAGTGCTAGACTAGCGGGGGCATACCAAGAGACCCAGTACTTC.

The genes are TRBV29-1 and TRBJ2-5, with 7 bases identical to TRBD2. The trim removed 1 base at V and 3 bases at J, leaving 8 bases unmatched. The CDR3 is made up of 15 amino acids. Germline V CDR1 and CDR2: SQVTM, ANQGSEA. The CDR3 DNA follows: TGCAGCGTTGAAGCGAGTCTAGCGGCTAAAGAGACCCAGTACTTC. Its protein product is CSVEASLAAKETQYF.

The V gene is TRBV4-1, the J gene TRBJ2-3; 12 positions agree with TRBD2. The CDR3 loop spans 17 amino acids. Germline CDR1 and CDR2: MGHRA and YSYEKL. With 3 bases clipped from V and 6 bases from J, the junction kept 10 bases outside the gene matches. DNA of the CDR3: TGCGCCAGCAGCCATCCCTGGACTAGCGGGGAGGGGGATACGCAGTATTTT. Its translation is CASSHPWTSGEGDTQYF.

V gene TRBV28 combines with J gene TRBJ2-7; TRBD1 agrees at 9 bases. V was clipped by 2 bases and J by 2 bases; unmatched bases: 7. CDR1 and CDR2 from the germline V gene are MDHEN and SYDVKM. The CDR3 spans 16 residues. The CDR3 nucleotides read TGTGCCAGCAGTTTAGCGGGGACAGGGAGCCCCTACGAGCAGTACGTC. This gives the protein CASSLAGTGSPYEQYV.

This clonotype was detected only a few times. The chain's CDR3 is CASAGQGGYEQYF. The CDR3 DNA follows: TGTGCCAGCGCCGGACAGGGCGGCTACGAGCAGTACTTC. This sequence joins TRBV27 and TRBJ2-7; 8 bases line up with TRBD1. Germline CDR1 MNHEY, CDR2 SMNVEV (reference sequence). The J segment lost 3 bases and the V segment lost 8 bases, leaving 6 bases of the junction unmatched. This CDR3 comprises 13 residues.

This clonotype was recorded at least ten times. In DNA, the CDR3 is TGTGCCAGCAGACGGGACCGCAACACCGGGGAGCTGTTTTTT. Its translation: CASRRDRNTGELFF. The V and J genes are TRBV7-3 and TRBJ2-2; D may match TRBD1 or TRBD2 (5 bases each). The germline V gene encodes CDR1 SGHTA and CDR2 FQGTGA. The V end was cut by 6 bases, the J end by 2 bases, with 10 bases between. There are 14 residues in the CDR3. The full variable domain, completed using reference TRBV7-3 and TRBJ2-2, is GAGVSQTPSNKVTEKGKYVELRCDPISGHTALYWYRQSLGQGPEFLIYFQGTGAADDSGLPNDRFFAVRPEGSVSTLKIQRTERGDSAVYLCASRRDRNTGELFFGEGSRLTVL.

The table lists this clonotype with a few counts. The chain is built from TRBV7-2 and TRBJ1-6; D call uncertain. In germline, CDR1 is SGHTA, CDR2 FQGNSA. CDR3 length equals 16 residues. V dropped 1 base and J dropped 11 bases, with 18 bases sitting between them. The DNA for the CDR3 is TGTGCCAGCAGCTTAGAGGTGACCCTACCCCCCACACCCCTCCACTTT. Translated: CASSLEVTLPPTPLHF.

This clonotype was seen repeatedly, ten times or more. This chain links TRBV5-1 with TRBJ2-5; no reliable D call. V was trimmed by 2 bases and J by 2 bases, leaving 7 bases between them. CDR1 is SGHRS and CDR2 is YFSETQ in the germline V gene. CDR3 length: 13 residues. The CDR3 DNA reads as TGCGCCAGCAGCTTTTCGCCTCAAGAGACCCAGTACTTC. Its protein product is CASSFSPQETQYF.

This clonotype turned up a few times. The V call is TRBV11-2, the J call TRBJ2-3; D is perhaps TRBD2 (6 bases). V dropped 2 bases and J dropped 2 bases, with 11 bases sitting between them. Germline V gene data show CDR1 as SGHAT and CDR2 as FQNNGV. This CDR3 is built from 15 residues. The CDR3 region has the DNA TGTGCCAGCAGCTTAATGGCGGGGAACACAGATACGCAGTATTTT. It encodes CASSLMAGNTDTQYF.

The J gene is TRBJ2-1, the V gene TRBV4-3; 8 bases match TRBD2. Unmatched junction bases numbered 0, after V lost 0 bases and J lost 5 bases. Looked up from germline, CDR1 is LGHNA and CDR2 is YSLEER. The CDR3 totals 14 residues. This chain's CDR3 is CASSQDSGNNEQFF. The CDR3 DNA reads TGCGCCAGCAGCCAAGATAGCGGGAACAATGAGCAGTTCTTC.

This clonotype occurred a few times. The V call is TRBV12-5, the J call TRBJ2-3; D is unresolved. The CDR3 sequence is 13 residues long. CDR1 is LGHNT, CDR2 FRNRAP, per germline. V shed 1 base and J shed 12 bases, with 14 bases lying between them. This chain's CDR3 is CASGLEGPSSQYF. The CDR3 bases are TGTGCTAGTGGTTTGGAGGGCCCCTCATCCCAGTATTTT.